This note documents a single T cell receptor (beta chain) sequence. What it binds is not known. Sorted cell numbers of about 19,000 to 1,000,000, with 10%, 30% or 50% RNA, served as input for naive CD8 libraries. A CD8+CD4-CCR7+CD45RA+ gate was used to sort naive CD8 T cells. The data are from a study of molecular identifiers for immune sequencing clone quantification. Broader study findings: More than 97% of effector molecules, versus under 1% of naive-cell molecules, belonged to clones above 20 RNA copies.

Bulk TCR libraries were made with methods that had been previously described and with listed TCR primers. TCRdb recomputed calls from the PCR reads with MiXCR, one row per CDR3 protein. This table has some 97,000 distinct CDR3 sequences, roughly a third appearing once. Germline CDR1 and CDR2: SEHNR and FQNEAQ (reference sequence). Trimming removed 1 base from V and 0 bases from J, with 16 bases in between. CDR3 length equals 18 residues. The sequenced sample consisted of naive CD8+ T cells from blood, with Jurkat cell RNA spiked in. Subset noted: FACS-sorted CD8+CD4-CCR7+CD45RA+ naive T cells. This clonotype originated in a human donor in good health. Some libraries in this study had Jurkat cell RNA spiked in. The genes are TRBV7-9 and TRBJ2-4; D tentatively reads TRBD1 or TRBD2 (6 bases each). The CDR3 here is CASSLGAPGGLAKNIQYF. The CDR3 DNA is TGTGCCAGCAGCTTAGGGGCGCCCGGGGGCCTAGCCAAAAACATTCAGTACTTC.